The subject of this entry is one T cell receptor (beta chain). Its antigen is undetermined. The source of the sample is a study of blood T cells in healthy people across ages. Whole-study results and caveats: Higher diversity, along with more naive CD4+ cells, distinguished long-lived donors from aged donors.

The donors, healthy Caucasians from Russia, were aged about 6 to 95. Sample-barcoded 5' priming and a J-beta primer mix drove a second PCR of about 6 to 12 cycles. TCRdb reprocessed the 5' RACE reads via MiXCR and lists one record per CDR3 protein. The table has about 1,400,000 distinct CDR3 sequences, around 59% seen once. This sequence originates from a young man in good health. The sample consisted of blood.

The CDR3 loop is CASSLGTSVQETQYF. The CDR3 DNA sequence: TGTGCCAGCAGTTTAGGCACTAGCGTCCAAGAGACCCAGTACTTC. V usage is TRBV27 and J usage is TRBJ2-5; 7 positions match TRBD2. Germline V gene data show CDR1 as MNHEY and CDR2 as SMNVEV (reference sequence). V lost 2 bases to trimming and J lost 1 base; unmatched junction nucleotides: 4. The CDR3 runs 15 residues.